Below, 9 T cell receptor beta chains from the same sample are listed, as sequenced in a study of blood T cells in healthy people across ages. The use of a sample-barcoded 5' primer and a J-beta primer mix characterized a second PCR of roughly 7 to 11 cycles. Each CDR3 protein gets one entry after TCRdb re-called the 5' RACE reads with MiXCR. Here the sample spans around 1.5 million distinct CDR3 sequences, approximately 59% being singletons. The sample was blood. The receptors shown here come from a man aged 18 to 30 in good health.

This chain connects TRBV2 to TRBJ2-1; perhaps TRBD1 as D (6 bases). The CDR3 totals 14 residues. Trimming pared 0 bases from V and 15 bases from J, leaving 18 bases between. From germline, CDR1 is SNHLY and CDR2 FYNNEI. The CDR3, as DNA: TGTGCCAGCAGTGAAGCGCTTATCGGGACATCGCGGTTCTTC. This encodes CASSEALIGTSRFF. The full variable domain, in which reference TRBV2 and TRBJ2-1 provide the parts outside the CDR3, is EPEVTQTPSHQVTQMGQEVILRCVPISNHLYFYWYRQILGQKVEFLVSFYNNEISEKSEIFDDQFSVERPDGSNFTLKIRSTKLEDSAMYFCASSEALIGTSRFFGPGTRLTVL.

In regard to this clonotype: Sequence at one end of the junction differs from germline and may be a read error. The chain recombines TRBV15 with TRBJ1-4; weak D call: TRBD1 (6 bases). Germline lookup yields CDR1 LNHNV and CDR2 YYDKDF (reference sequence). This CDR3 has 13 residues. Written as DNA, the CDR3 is TGTGCCTACGAGCTCCTTAGGGGGGAAAAACCGTTTTTT. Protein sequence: CAYELLRGEKPFF.

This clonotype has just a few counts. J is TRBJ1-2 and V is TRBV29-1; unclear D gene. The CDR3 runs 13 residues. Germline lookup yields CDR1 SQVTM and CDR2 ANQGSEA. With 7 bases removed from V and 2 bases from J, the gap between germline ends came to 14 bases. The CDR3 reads CSADFRGNYGYTF. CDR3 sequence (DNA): TGCAGCGCCGATTTCCGTGGAAACTATGGCTACACCTTC.

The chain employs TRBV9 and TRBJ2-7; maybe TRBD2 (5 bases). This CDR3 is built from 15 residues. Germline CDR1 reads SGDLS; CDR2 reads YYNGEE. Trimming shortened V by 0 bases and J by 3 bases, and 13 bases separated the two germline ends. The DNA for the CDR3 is TGTGCCAGCAGCGTAGGCATTAGCGCTCACTACGAGCAGTACTTC. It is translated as CASSVGISAHYEQYF.

The CDR3 spells CASSQATSRNEQFF. CDR3 DNA sequence: TGCGCCAGCAGCCAAGCAACTTCGCGGAATGAGCAGTTCTTC. V gene TRBV4-1 combines with J gene TRBJ2-1; D unclear. V was shortened by 1 base and J by 7 bases, with 11 bases between the two germline ends. Germline CDR1 is MGHRA and CDR2 is YSYEKL. This CDR3 has 14 residues.

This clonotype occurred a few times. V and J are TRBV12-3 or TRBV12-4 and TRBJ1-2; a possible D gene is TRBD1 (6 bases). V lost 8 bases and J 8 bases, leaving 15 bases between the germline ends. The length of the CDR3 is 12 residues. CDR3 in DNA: TGTGCCAGCGGGGGGGGGACAAGCGGCTACACCTTC. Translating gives CASGGGTSGYTF.

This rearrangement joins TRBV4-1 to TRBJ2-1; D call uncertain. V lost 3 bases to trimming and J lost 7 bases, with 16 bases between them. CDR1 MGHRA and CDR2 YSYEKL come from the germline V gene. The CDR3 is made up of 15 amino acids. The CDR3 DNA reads TGCGCCAGCAGCCAGAACCAGGCCTTTGGGAATGAGCAGTTCTTC. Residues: CASSQNQAFGNEQFF.

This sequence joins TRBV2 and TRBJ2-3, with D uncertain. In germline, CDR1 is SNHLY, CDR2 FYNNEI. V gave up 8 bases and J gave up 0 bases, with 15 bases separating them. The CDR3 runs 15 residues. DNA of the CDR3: TGTGCCAGCGGGTCCGACACCTCTAGCACAGATACGCAGTATTTT. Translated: CASGSDTSSTDTQYF.

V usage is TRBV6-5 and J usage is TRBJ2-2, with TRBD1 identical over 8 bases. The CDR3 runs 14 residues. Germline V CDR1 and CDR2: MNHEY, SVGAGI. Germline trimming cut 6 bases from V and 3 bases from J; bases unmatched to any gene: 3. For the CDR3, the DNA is TGTGCCAGCAGCGACAGGGGCCACACCGGGGAGCTGTTTTTT. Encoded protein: CASSDRGHTGELFF.